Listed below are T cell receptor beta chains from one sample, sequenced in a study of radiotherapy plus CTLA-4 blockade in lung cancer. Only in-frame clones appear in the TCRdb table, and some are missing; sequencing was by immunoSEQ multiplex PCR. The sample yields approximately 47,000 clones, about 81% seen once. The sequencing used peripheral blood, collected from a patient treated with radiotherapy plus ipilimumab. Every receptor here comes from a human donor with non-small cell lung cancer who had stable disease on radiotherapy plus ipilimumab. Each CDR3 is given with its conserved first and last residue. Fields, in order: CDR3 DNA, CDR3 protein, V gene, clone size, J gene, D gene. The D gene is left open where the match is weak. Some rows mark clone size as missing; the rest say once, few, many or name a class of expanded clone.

TGTGCCAGCAGGGGGACAGCTGGGAACACTGAAGCTTTCTTT	CASRGTAGNTEAFF	TRBV28	once	TRBJ1-1	TRBD1
TGCGCCAGCAGTGAGCCAGGGAGGGAGACTGAAGCTTTCTTT	CASSEPGRETEAFF	TRBV10-1	-	TRBJ1-1	-
TGTGCCAGCAGTGAGGCGGGGGCGGGTACCTTC	CASSEAGAGTF	TRBV6-1	-	TRBJ1-2	-
TGTGCCAGCTCACCGCGGGCCAATCGAAGGGAAAACATTCAGTACTTC	CASSPRANRRENIQYF	TRBV18	-	TRBJ2-4	-
TGTGCCAGCAGCGCGGGGGGGTACACTGAAGCTTTCTTT	CASSAGGYTEAFF	TRBV9	-	TRBJ1-1	-
TGTGCCAGCAGCCAGGGACTCCTCTCGGGCTACACCTTC	CASSQGLLSGYTF	TRBV4-2	-	TRBJ1-2	-
TGTGCCAGTAGTTCCAGGGGGCCGAACACTGAAGCTTTCTTT	CASSSRGPNTEAFF	TRBV19	-	TRBJ1-1	TRBD1
TGCAGCGTTACGACAGGGGGCAGGGATCAGCCCCAGCATTTT	CSVTTGGRDQPQHF	TRBV29-1	-	TRBJ1-5	TRBD1
TGTGCCGTCCAAGGGGCAGCCTCTAACTATGGCTACACCTTC	CAVQGAASNYGYTF	TRBV6-6	once	TRBJ1-2	-
TGTGCCAGTAGTACCCGGGACACGGGAAACACCATATATTTT	CASSTRDTGNTIYF	TRBV19	-	TRBJ1-3	-
TGCGCCAGCAGCCCGGGGACATCCCAAGAGACCCAGTACTTC	CASSPGTSQETQYF	TRBV5-1	-	TRBJ2-5	-
TGTGCCTGGAGTGTTAACAATGAGCAGTTCTTC	CAWSVNNEQFF	TRBV30	-	TRBJ2-1	-
TGTGCCAGTAGTAATGGGGCCTTCACCGGGGAGCTGTTTTTT	CASSNGAFTGELFF	TRBV19	-	TRBJ2-2	-
TGTGCCAGCAGCGTCTGGCGGACTGCCTACAATGAGCAGTTCTTC	CASSVWRTAYNEQFF	TRBV5-4	-	TRBJ2-1	-
TGTGCCAGCAAGAGGACAGGGACAGAGACCCAGTACTTC	CASKRTGTETQYF	TRBV21-1	few	TRBJ2-5	-
TGTGCCAGCAGCTTAAGAGGGACCGGCGCTAGCGGTCTACGCAATGAGCAGTTCTTC	CASSLRGTGASGLRNEQFF	TRBV7-9	-	TRBJ2-1	TRBD2
TGTGCCAGCAGTTCGGGACAGGGGGCGGTACAAGGGACCTCGGATGAGCAGTTCTTC	CASSSGQGAVQGTSDEQFF	TRBV27	few	TRBJ2-1	TRBD1
TGTGCCAGCAGCCTTAACAGGGGTATGAACACTGAAGCTTTCTTT	CASSLNRGMNTEAFF	TRBV6-6	-	TRBJ1-1	TRBD1
TGTGCCAGCAGCTTACAGTTCGATAACACCGGGGAGCTGTTTTTT	CASSLQFDNTGELFF	TRBV7-2	few	TRBJ2-2	-
TGCAGTGCTAGAGTGCAGTACGAGCAGTACTTC	CSARVQYEQYF	TRBV20-1	few	TRBJ2-7	-
TGTGCCAGCACCAAATCCTTAGCGGGAGAGGGAGAGACCCAGTACTTC	CASTKSLAGEGETQYF	TRBV28	-	TRBJ2-5	TRBD2
TGTGCCAGCAGTTTAGGCGCCACCGGAGTAAGCTACACCTTC	CASSLGATGVSYTF	TRBV28	once	TRBJ1-2	-
TGTGCCAGCAGTGTGGGACAGAGTACAAACTACACCTTC	CASSVGQSTNYTF	TRBV2	-	TRBJ1-2	TRBD1
TGTGCCAGCAGTATAGCTAGCACAGATACGCAGTATTTT	CASSIASTDTQYF	TRBV2	-	TRBJ2-3	-
TGTGCCAGCAGTCCCCAGGGGTTCGAGCAGTACTTC	CASSPQGFEQYF	TRBV27	-	TRBJ2-7	-
TGTGCCAGTAGTCCAGCGGGAGGGGACTACGAGCAGTACTTC	CASSPAGGDYEQYF	TRBV19	-	TRBJ2-7	TRBD2
TGTGCCAGCAGCTTTAGCGGGAGGAGCAATGAGCAGTTCTTC	CASSFSGRSNEQFF	TRBV7-3	-	TRBJ2-1	TRBD2
TGTGCCAGCAGTGCGGGGGACGGTGCTGAAGCTTTCTTT	CASSAGDGAEAFF	TRBV6-1	-	TRBJ1-1	-
TGTGCCAGCAGTGATAACAGGGCCACAGATACGCAGTATTTT	CASSDNRATDTQYF	TRBV2	-	TRBJ2-3	-
TGTGCCAGCAGCTTGGGGGGACTAGCGGGAGGGCTGGAGTTCTTC	CASSLGGLAGGLEFF	TRBV7-9	-	TRBJ2-1	TRBD2
TGTGCCAGTAGTCGAGGCGGGATCAGCTCTGGGGCCAACGTCCTGACTTTC	CASSRGGISSGANVLTF	TRBV19	-	TRBJ2-6	-
TGTGCCAGCAGTGAACTAGCGGGGGTAAACAATGAGCAGTTCTTC	CASSELAGVNNEQFF	TRBV6-1	-	TRBJ2-1	TRBD2
TGCGCCAGCAGGGGGAGTCTCGCGAACACCGGGGAGCTGTTTTTT	CASRGSLANTGELFF	TRBV4-1	-	TRBJ2-2	-
TGTGCCAGAAGCTTTCGACAGGGGGAGGCAGATACGCAGTATTTT	CARSFRQGEADTQYF	TRBV5-3	-	TRBJ2-3	TRBD1
TGTGCCAGCACAGGGGCCCACGAGCAGTACTTC	CASTGAHEQYF	TRBV6-5	-	TRBJ2-7	-
TGTGCCAGCAGTTTAAGCGGAACCTACAATGAGCAGTTCTTC	CASSLSGTYNEQFF	TRBV27	-	TRBJ2-1	-
TGTGCCAGTAGTATCTCGGGGGCCTACGAGCAGTACTTC	CASSISGAYEQYF	TRBV19	once	TRBJ2-7	-
TGCGCCAGCAGCCAACGAGCTGGACTAGTGGAGGTCGGCGAGCAGTTCTTC	CASSQRAGLVEVGEQFF	TRBV4-1	once	TRBJ2-1	TRBD2
TGCAGCGCCGCCGTCTCGGGACACAAACAAGAGACCCAGTACTTC	CSAAVSGHKQETQYF	TRBV29-1	-	TRBJ2-5	-
TGTGCCACCAGCATGACAGGGGGTCCTGGGGAAAAACTGTTTTTT	CATSMTGGPGEKLFF	TRBV15	-	TRBJ1-4	TRBD1
TGTGCCAGCAGTGGACGGGAGGCCCCCCCACAGCAGTACTTC	CASSGREAPPQQYF	TRBV2	-	TRBJ2-7	TRBD2
TGTGCCAGCAGCCTGACTAGCGGGAGAAAGAATGAGCAGTTCTTC	CASSLTSGRKNEQFF	TRBV7-9	-	TRBJ2-1	TRBD2